This TCR beta chain was observed in a study of regulatory T cells in long-lasting Graves disease. For the study at large: In persistent Graves' disease, antithyroid drugs had been taken for over 5 years and TSH receptor antibodies stayed positive. Study results and caveats: Persistent disease was associated with favored TRBV28 usage and with favored use of TRBJ1-2 and TRBJ2-5. Comparison showed that persistent patients shared more public clonotypes (2,741) than new patients (966). What was studied was peripheral blood only, and not thyroid tissue.

The germline V gene encodes CDR1 MNHEY and CDR2 SVGEGT. Trimming left V 5 bases short and J 7 bases short, with 17 bases between. This CDR3 is 14 amino acids long. This sample's time point: persistent/refractory GD, antithyroid drugs over 5 years with positive TRAb. Construction of the TCR library relied on RNA isolated from PBMCs. CDR3 regions were amplified by Arm-PCR using iRepertoire HTBI primers to build TCR beta libraries. TCRdb recomputed calls from the multiplex PCR reads with MiXCR, one row per CDR3 protein. The repertoire includes about 470,000 distinct CDR3 sequences, about a fifth of them detected once, and 7% to 10% sits in the top ten. This clonotype has more than one count but fewer than ten. Its specificity is unknown. A much larger clonotype is one base distant, so this may be a read error.

This receptor was obtained from a female donor with Graves disease. V and J are TRBV6-2 or TRBV6-3 and TRBJ2-5; no firm D call. The material sequenced was peripheral blood mononuclear cells (PBMCs), taken when the disease was refractory, from a patient treated with antithyroid drugs. The chain's CDR3 is CASSLDWNEWTQYF. Here the CDR3 DNA reads TGTGCCAGCAGTCTCGACTGGAATGAATGGACCCAGTACTTC.